What follows are 29 T cell receptor beta chains derived from one specimen sequenced in a study of technical replicates of blood from several donors. Using immunoSEQ multiplex PCR, the repertoire was profiled, and TCRdb retains in-frame clones only, with some absent. Of around 70,000 clones in the sample, roughly 94% were seen once. The specimen sequenced was T cells isolated from PBMCs. The receptors stem from a human donor in good health.

This CDR3 is CTSSQVGSSGRANEQYF. Written as DNA, the CDR3 is TGCACCAGCAGCCAAGTGGGATCTAGCGGGAGGGCAAACGAGCAGTACTTC. V is TRBV1 and J is TRBJ2-7; the table gives TRBD2 as D, unverified against the DNA. TRBV1 is given as a pseudogene. The CDR3 spans 17 residues.

The CDR3 DNA is TGTGCCAGCAGTGAGGACAGGGGACACGAGCAGTACTTC. Its protein product is CASSEDRGHEQYF. This chain uses TRBV2 with TRBJ2-7, with TRBD1 identical over 9 bases. With 3 bases clipped from V and 5 bases from J, the junction kept 2 bases outside the gene matches. CDR1 and CDR2 (germline): SNHLY, FYNNEI. The CDR3 sequence is 13 residues long.

V usage is TRBV19 and J usage is TRBJ1-1; 8 bases fit TRBD1. After removal of 2 bases from V and 4 bases from J, the junction contained 6 bases not matched to a gene. The CDR3 contains 15 residues. Germline CDR1 reads LNHDA; CDR2 reads SQIVND (reference sequence). DNA of the CDR3: TGTGCCAGTAGTATAAACCCTACAGGGGGCACTGAAGCTTTCTTT. This translates into CASSINPTGGTEAFF.

The gene calls are TRBV6-5 and TRBJ2-7; 7 nucleotides line up with TRBD2. Trimming at V came to 5 bases and at J to 7 bases, leaving 11 bases not matched to a gene. The CDR3 totals 14 residues. Germline V lookup: CDR1 MNHEY, CDR2 SVGAGI. The chain's CDR3 is CASSVRGVPREQYF. CDR3 bases: TGTGCCAGCAGTGTCCGGGGGGTACCTCGGGAGCAGTACTTC.

The J gene is TRBJ2-7, the V gene TRBV11-2; a weak D match, TRBD1 (6 bases). This CDR3 region has 15 residues. Germline loops: CDR1 SGHAT, CDR2 FQNNGV. Trimming left V 0 bases short and J 0 bases short, with 9 bases between. The CDR3 coding sequence is TGTGCCAGCAGCTTAGACACAGGGAGCTCCTACGAGCAGTACTTC. It translates to CASSLDTGSSYEQYF.

This clone is a singleton in its sample. The chain has TRBV10-3 and TRBJ1-4; 9 bases agree with TRBD1. V was clipped by 3 bases and J by 8 bases; unmatched bases: 7. CDR1 and CDR2 from the germline V gene are ENHRY and SYGVKD. This CDR3 spans 15 amino acids. CDR3 sequence (DNA): TGTGCCATCAGTGAACCGGGACAGGGAAACGAAAAACTGTTTTTT. Translating gives CAISEPGQGNEKLFF.

This chain connects TRBV2 to TRBJ2-3; 9 bases align to TRBD2. The CDR3 covers 16 residues. Trimming removed 2 bases from V and 2 bases from J; junction bases left unmatched: 5. Germline V gene data show CDR1 as SNHLY and CDR2 as FYNNEI. CDR3 amino acids: CASSEIGGRATDTQYF. The CDR3 bases are TGTGCCAGCAGTGAAATAGGCGGGAGGGCCACAGATACGCAGTATTTT.

The V gene is TRBV6-6, the J gene TRBJ1-5, with D possibly being TRBD1 (5 bases). The germline CDR1 and CDR2 sequences are MNHNY and SVGAGI (reference sequence). This CDR3 spans 16 amino acids. The germline V and J ends were trimmed by 0 bases and 0 bases, with 9 bases remaining between them. CDR3 in DNA: TGTGCCAGCAGTTACTCGACGACAGATAGCAATCAGCCCCAGCATTTT. Amino acid sequence: CASSYSTTDSNQPQHF.

The rearrangement links TRBV10-3 to TRBJ1-2, with a weak D call TRBD1 (5 bases). The length of the CDR3 is 14 residues. The V gene lost 0 bases and the J gene lost 2 bases, with 7 bases spanning the gap. Germline V gene lookup returns CDR1 ENHRY and CDR2 SYGVKD. As DNA, the CDR3 is TGTGCCATCAGTGAGTCCCAGGGCAACTATGGCTACACCTTC. Amino acid sequence: CAISESQGNYGYTF.

The chain links TRBV4-1 to TRBJ2-6; 10 nucleotides line up with TRBD1. V dropped 1 base and J dropped 1; count of bases not matched to a gene: 7. The CDR3 spans 19 residues. Germline V gene sequence: CDR1 MGHRA, CDR2 YSYEKL. The CDR3 protein is CASSQAPGQGESGANVLTF. CDR3 DNA: TGCGCCAGCAGCCAAGCCCCCGGACAGGGGGAGTCTGGGGCCAACGTCCTGACTTTC.

The chain carries TRBV7-3 and TRBJ2-7, with D perhaps matching TRBD2 (6 bases). Trimming removed 4 bases from V and 7 bases from J, with 23 bases in between. CDR1 and CDR2 from the germline V gene are SGHTA and FQGTGA. The CDR3 runs 16 residues. The DNA of the CDR3 is TGTGCCAGCAGCTACGGGAGCGTGGGCGCCTCGGGTGAGCAGTACTTC. Its protein product is CASSYGSVGASGEQYF.

The chain joins TRBV7-9 to TRBJ1-1, with D hard to call. From germline, CDR1 is SEHNR and CDR2 FQNEAQ (reference sequence). V was trimmed by 3 bases and J by 0 bases, leaving 2 bases between them. The CDR3 is made up of 12 amino acids. The CDR3 nucleotides are TGTGCCAGCAGCTTCATGAACACTGAAGCTTTCTTT. Its protein product is CASSFMNTEAFF. Supplemented by reference TRBV7-9 and TRBJ1-1, the full variable domain reads DTGVSQNPRHKITKRGQNVTFRCDPISEHNRLYWYRQTLGQGPEFLTYFQNEAQLEKSRLLSDRFSAERPKGSFSTLEIQRTEQGDSAMYLCASSFMNTEAFFGQGTRLTVV.

This clone has just one count. This sequence joins TRBV6-5 and TRBJ2-5; D is perhaps TRBD2 (6 bases). V was cut by 2 bases and J by 5 bases, with 12 bases left in between. The CDR3 is 14 residues long. Germline values: CDR1 MNHEY, CDR2 SVGAGI. The CDR3 nucleotides are TGTGCCAGCAGTTACACTAGCTCGGGGGAGACCCAGTACTTC. Translation gives CASSYTSSGETQYF.

The CDR3 nucleotides are TGTGCCAGCAGCTTTCCAAGAGGAGGAGATACGCAGTATTTT. Its translation: CASSFPRGGDTQYF. The chain carries TRBV7-2 and TRBJ2-3, with D possibly TRBD2 on 5 matching bases. Looked up from germline, CDR1 is SGHTA and CDR2 is FQGNSA. This CDR3 contains 14 residues. V lost 3 bases and J lost 5, with 12 bases in between.

V and J are TRBV4-2 and TRBJ2-7, with D possibly TRBD2 on 6 matching bases. Trimming left V 1 base short and J 2 bases short, with 12 bases between. Germline V gene lookup returns CDR1 LGHNA and CDR2 YNFKEQ. The CDR3 length is 15 residues. The CDR3 sequence is CASSQVLLATYEQYF. The CDR3 bases are TGTGCCAGCAGCCAAGTTCTCCTAGCGACCTACGAGCAGTACTTC.

The J gene is TRBJ2-2, the V gene TRBV11-2, with TRBD1 matching over 11 bases. The V and J ends lost 5 bases and 5 bases, in that order; junction bases with no gene match: 10. This CDR3 is built from 17 residues. Germline V gene sequence: CDR1 SGHAT, CDR2 FQNNGV. In DNA form, the CDR3 reads TGTGCCAGCAGCGGCTTCGGCGGGGACAGGGGGACCGGGGAGCTGTTTTTT. Its protein is CASSGFGGDRGTGELFF. Full variable domain (missing parts from reference TRBV11-2 and TRBJ2-2): EAGVAQSPRYKIIEKRQSVAFWCNPISGHATLYWYQQILGQGPKLLIQFQNNGVVDDSQLPKDRFSAERLKGVDSTLKIQPAKLEDSAVYLCASSGFGGDRGTGELFFGEGSRLTVL.

V is TRBV30 and J is TRBJ2-1; 10 bases fit TRBD1. This CDR3 region has 16 residues. V was clipped by 4 bases and J by 1 base; unmatched bases: 7. The germline V gene has CDR1 GTSNPN and CDR2 SVGIG (reference sequence). CDR3 sequence (DNA): TGTGCCTGGAAGGATAGGGACAGGGGTTCCTACAATGAGCAGTTCTTC. As protein: CAWKDRDRGSYNEQFF.

The V and J genes are TRBV11-2 and TRBJ2-7, with TRBD1 matching 9 bases. The CDR3 consists of 16 residues. The germline V gene encodes CDR1 SGHAT and CDR2 FQNNGV. After removal of 3 bases from V and 4 bases from J, the junction contained 10 bases not matched to a gene. CDR3: CASSFRIGQGLYEQYF. CDR3 DNA sequence: TGTGCCAGCAGCTTTAGGATAGGACAGGGGTTGTACGAGCAGTACTTC.

CDR3 in amino acids: CASSQDRDIVTGELFF. The CDR3 DNA follows: TGCGCCAGCAGCCAGGACCGGGACATCGTGACCGGGGAGCTGTTTTTT. The chain employs TRBV4-1 and TRBJ2-2; the D gene is possibly TRBD1 (6 bases). CDR1 and CDR2 (germline): MGHRA, YSYEKL. V lost 3 bases, J lost 5 bases, and 16 bases lay in between. CDR3 length: 16 amino acids.

The genes are TRBV18 and TRBJ1-1; 8 nucleotides align to TRBD1. The ends lost 2 bases at V and 6 bases at J; junction bases unmatched: 5. From germline, CDR1 is KGHSH and CDR2 LQKENI. CDR3 size: 14 residues. The CDR3 here is CASSPGQGMAEAFF. Written as DNA, the CDR3 is TGTGCCAGCTCACCAGGACAGGGTATGGCTGAAGCTTTCTTT.

The chain uses TRBV6-1 and TRBJ1-3; D remains unclear. The length of the CDR3 is 12 residues. Germline values: CDR1 MNHNS, CDR2 SASEGT. The V end was cut by 5 bases, the J end by 4 bases, with 6 bases between. Here the CDR3 DNA reads TGTGCCAGCAGTACAGAGGGAAACACCATATATTTT. It translates to CASSTEGNTIYF.

The chain uses TRBV30 and TRBJ2-7, with D tentatively TRBD2 (6 bases). CDR1 GTSNPN and CDR2 SVGIG come from the germline V gene (reference sequence). The V end was cut by 6 bases, the J end by 5 bases, with 20 bases between. The CDR3 length is 14 residues. The CDR3 here is CACPLGGVSHEQYF. CDR3 DNA sequence: TGTGCCTGTCCCCTAGGCGGGGTGTCCCACGAGCAGTACTTC.

CDR3 DNA sequence: TGTGCCAGCAGCTTAGTGGCCGATGGCACAGATACGCAGTATTTT. Its protein is CASSLVADGTDTQYF. This sequence joins TRBV13 and TRBJ2-3, with D uncertain. V gave up 1 base and J gave up 1 base, with 9 bases separating them. Per germline, CDR1 PRHDT and CDR2 FYEKMQ (reference sequence). CDR3 size: 15 residues.

The genes are TRBV28 and TRBJ1-4; the D is unclear. CDR1 is MDHEN, CDR2 SYDVKM, per germline. V was cut by 8 bases and J by 5 bases, with 12 bases left in between. This CDR3 is built from 13 residues. CDR3: CASLDGRNEKLFF. The CDR3 region has the DNA TGTGCCAGCCTGGACGGGAGGAATGAAAAACTGTTTTTT.

The chain employs TRBV2 and TRBJ1-2; the match to TRBD1 covers 8 bases. V trimming: 8 bases; J trimming: 3 bases; junction bases outside the gene matches: 8. CDR3 length: 14 amino acids. CDR1 is SNHLY and CDR2 is FYNNEI in the germline V gene. The CDR3 DNA reads as TGTGCCAGCCCCAGTCCGACAGGGGACTATGGCTACACCTTC. This encodes CASPSPTGDYGYTF.

The V call is TRBV4-3, the J call TRBJ2-3, with D maybe TRBD2 (6 bases). CDR1 is LGHNA and CDR2 is YSLEER in the germline V gene. Trimming took 0 bases from V and 0 from J, leaving 13 bases between them. The CDR3 runs 17 residues. The CDR3 protein is CASSQDWTTLSTDTQYF. CDR3 DNA sequence: TGCGCCAGCAGCCAAGACTGGACTACCCTTAGCACAGATACGCAGTATTTT.

To note about this clone: One end of the junction varies from germline; a read error may be responsible. This sequence joins TRBV7-7 and TRBJ2-3; TRBD2 might be the D (6 bases). The CDR3 is 16 residues long. Germline V gene sequence: CDR1 SSHAT, CDR2 FNYEAQ (reference sequence). The CDR3 spells CASSLKVSSGTDTQYF. CDR3 DNA: TGTGCTAGCAGCTTAAAGGTTTCTAGCGGCACAGATACGCAGTATTTT.

The chain is built from TRBV6-5 and TRBJ2-7, with TRBD2 as a possible D gene (5 bases). The CDR3 covers 15 residues. V was trimmed by 0 bases and J by 3 bases, leaving 12 bases between them. Germline V gene sequence: CDR1 MNHEY, CDR2 SVGAGI. The DNA for the CDR3 is TGTGCCAGCAGTTACTCGATCGGGGAAGGCTACGAGCAGTACTTC. It is translated as CASSYSIGEGYEQYF.

This chain uses TRBV4-2 with TRBJ2-7; maybe TRBD1 (5 bases). Germline V gene sequence: CDR1 LGHNA, CDR2 YNFKEQ. The V and J ends lost 0 bases and 2 bases respectively, with 14 bases between them. The CDR3 length is 16 residues. CDR3 nucleotides: TGTGCCAGCAGCCAAGAAAGGGGCTTGTTTACCTACGAGCAGTACTTC. Protein sequence: CASSQERGLFTYEQYF.